This T cell receptor beta chain was recorded in a study of neurological immune-mediated disorders. CDR1 is SGHRS, CDR2 YFSETQ, per germline. The CDR3 loop spans 15 amino acids. By sample share, this clonotype is medium-sized. What it binds is unknown. The junction departs from the called germline gene at one end, perhaps through a read error. Findings and caveats of the study: The expanded clones of different subjects shared no CDR3 amino acid sequences (suggesting private repertoires in all groups).

It was by 5'RACE with 10-nucleotide random UMIs that the cDNA was made. Each CDR3 protein is one row after TCRdb ran MiXCR on the 5' RACE reads. The data hold 15,000 to 20,000 distinct CDR3 sequences, with 12% to 15% observed a single time. J is TRBJ2-1 and V is TRBV5-1, with 9 bases fitting TRBD2. Sample: CD4+ T cells from blood. The receptor comes from a woman in her fifties or sixties with HTLV-1-associated myelopathy (HAM/TSP). The CDR3 nucleotides are TGCGCCAGCAACTTGGCTAGCGGGACCCACAATGAGCAGTTCTTC. Its translation is CASNLASGTHNEQFF.